The 6 T cell receptor beta chains below come from one sample, sequenced in a study of blood T cell repertoires in COVID-19. Clones were read by immunoSEQ multiplex PCR, and TCRdb kept only the in-frame ones, dropping some. The table shows about 49,000 clones, with 84% occurring only once. Input material: peripheral blood. These TCRs come from a man in his fifties with acute or convalescent COVID-19.

The chain carries TRBV19 and TRBJ2-2; 14 bases align to TRBD2. V was clipped by 7 bases and J by 5 bases; unmatched bases: 9. The CDR3 covers 17 residues. Germline values: CDR1 LNHDA, CDR2 SQIVND (reference sequence). In DNA, the CDR3 is TGTGCCAGTACCCCCGGGACTAGCGGGAGAGGGACCGGGGAGCTGTTTTTT. Translating it yields CASTPGTSGRGTGELFF.

This chain links TRBV10-1 with TRBJ2-1; perhaps TRBD1 as D (6 bases). V was shortened by 2 bases and J by 6 bases, with 8 bases between the two germline ends. Germline CDR1 reads WNHNN; CDR2 reads SYGVQD (reference sequence). This CDR3 is 13 amino acids long. In DNA, the CDR3 is TGCGCCAGCAGTGAGGGACAGTTCAATGAGCAGTTCTTC. Protein sequence: CASSEGQFNEQFF.

The chain couples TRBV6-2 or TRBV6-3 to TRBJ2-1, with D possibly TRBD2 on 6 matching bases. Trimming shortened V by 1 base and J by 0 bases, and 7 bases separated the two germline ends. Germline V gene data show CDR1 as MNHEY and CDR2 as SVGEGT. The CDR3 runs 15 residues. CDR3 loop: CASSYFGSSYNEQFF. Written as DNA, the CDR3 is TGTGCCAGCAGTTACTTCGGGAGCTCCTACAATGAGCAGTTCTTC.

This clone was seen just once. The chain combines TRBV7-2 with TRBJ2-1, with a possible D match to TRBD2 (7 bases). Trimming shortened V by 8 bases and J by 7 bases, and 12 bases separated the two germline ends. CDR3 size: 12 residues. Germline V lookup: CDR1 SGHTA, CDR2 FQGNSA. The CDR3 DNA is TGTGCCAGCGGGGGGGCCAAGAATGAGCAGTTCTTC. Translation gives CASGGAKNEQFF.

The rearrangement links TRBV2 to TRBJ2-1; TRBD1 aligns across 8 bases. Germline loops: CDR1 SNHLY, CDR2 FYNNEI. There are 13 residues in the CDR3. After removal of 5 bases from V and 8 bases from J, the junction contained 5 bases not matched to a gene. CDR3 bases: TGTGCCAGCAGTATGCAGGGGGCACATGAGCAGTTCTTC. It yields the protein CASSMQGAHEQFF.

This clone appeared a few times. V and J are TRBV2 and TRBJ2-7; 7 bases map to TRBD1. CDR1 SNHLY and CDR2 FYNNEI come from the germline V gene. The CDR3 runs 14 residues. Trimming removed 10 bases from V and 0 bases from J; junction bases left unmatched: 9. CDR3: CATSDRDGSYEQYF. CDR3 bases: TGTGCCACCTCCGACAGGGACGGCTCCTACGAGCAGTACTTC.